The rows below give T cell receptor beta chains drawn from one sample of a study of blood T cells in healthy people across ages. TCRdb ran MiXCR on the 5' RACE reads and lists one entry per CDR3 protein. The data contain approximately 800,000 distinct CDR3 sequences, more than 20% of them seen just once; the ten biggest clones take up 3% to 4%. These same data were also listed under a study on T cells of mothers and their children.

The sequenced sample consisted of blood. The receptors shown here come from a boy aged 5-17 years in good health. CDR3s leave out the opening cysteine and the closing phenylalanine or tryptophan. Fields, in order: V gene, D gene, CDR3 protein. A D gene is named only where the DNA matches it firmly.

>TRBV7-3|TRBD1
ASSLMGQGALETQY
>TRBV20-1|.
SAQAANYGYT
>TRBV9|.
ASSVGGDDEQF
>TRBV6-2/TRBV6-3|TRBD2
ASSYGAGGETQY
>TRBV20-1|.
SASMGPIENEQF
>TRBV28|TRBD2
ASSKAGARVVEQF
>TRBV11-1|TRBD1
ASSGTGTGGSDIQY
>TRBV15|TRBD2
ATSKQRGVGTDTQY
>TRBV24-1|.
ATSDPMDTQY
>TRBV19|.
ASSIGSTDTQY
>TRBV20-1|.
SARVSGQETQY
>TRBV2|TRBD1
ASSEGQGEPYEQY
>TRBV28|TRBD2
ASSLSRGLAGTETQY
>TRBV11-2|TRBD2
ASSSIRPGLGPF
>TRBV5-1|.
ASSPGELRNSGANVLT
>TRBV6-1|.
ASSVLAETQY
>TRBV6-2/TRBV6-3|TRBD2
ASRQQDPRELI
>TRBV29-1|TRBD2
SVAPTSGSNGEQY
>TRBV3-1|TRBD2
ASSPRRGLAAYEQY
>TRBV25-1|.
ASSELVSGATQY
>TRBV7-2|TRBD1
ASSCQGAGDTQY
>TRBV5-1|TRBD1
ASSLVRDRGPPSTDTQY
>TRBV5-6|.
ASSLAWGRDTGELF